The sequence of this T cell receptor beta chain was determined in a study of cytomegalovirus exposure and HLA in healthy donors. PCR primers comprised 60 Vbeta and 13 Jbeta primers. Clones were read by immunoSEQ multiplex PCR, and TCRdb kept only the in-frame ones, dropping some. The table lists some 250,000 clones, 82% of them singletons, with 5% to 6% in the top ten. Germline V lookup: CDR1 MNHEY, CDR2 SMNVEV (reference sequence). The CDR3 spans 12 residues. The V segment lost 6 bases and the J segment 7 bases; nucleotides outside the gene matches: 3. The sample consisted of PBMCs. The receptor was derived from a middle-aged woman in good health and CMV-seropositive. The rearrangement joins TRBV27 to TRBJ1-2; 9 nucleotides align to TRBD1. The CDR3: CASRPTGGGYTF. In DNA form, the CDR3 reads TGTGCCAGCAGGCCGACAGGGGGTGGCTACACCTTC.